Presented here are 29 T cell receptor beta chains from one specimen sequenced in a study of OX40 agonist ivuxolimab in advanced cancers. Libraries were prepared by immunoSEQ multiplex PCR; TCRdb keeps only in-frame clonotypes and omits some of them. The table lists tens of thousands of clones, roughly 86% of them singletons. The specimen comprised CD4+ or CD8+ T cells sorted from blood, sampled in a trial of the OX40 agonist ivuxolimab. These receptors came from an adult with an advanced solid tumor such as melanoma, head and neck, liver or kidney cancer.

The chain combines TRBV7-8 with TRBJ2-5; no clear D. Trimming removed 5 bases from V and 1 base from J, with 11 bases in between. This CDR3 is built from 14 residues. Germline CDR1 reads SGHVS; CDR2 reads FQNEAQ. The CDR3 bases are TGTGCCAGCAGCCCAGACCGGCCCCAAGAGACCCAGTACTTC. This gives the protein CASSPDRPQETQYF.

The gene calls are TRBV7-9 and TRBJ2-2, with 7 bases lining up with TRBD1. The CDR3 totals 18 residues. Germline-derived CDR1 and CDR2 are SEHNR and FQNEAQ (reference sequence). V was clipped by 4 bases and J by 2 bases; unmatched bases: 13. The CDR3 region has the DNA TGTGCCAGCAGCTCCCGGCGAGGGACAGAAACAAACACCGGGGAGCTGTTTTTT. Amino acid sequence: CASSSRRGTETNTGELFF.

The CDR3 here is CATSPSGGNTGELFF. In DNA form, the CDR3 reads TGTGCCACCAGCCCTTCCGGGGGCAACACCGGGGAGCTGTTTTTT. This chain joins TRBV15 and TRBJ2-2, with D perhaps given as TRBD1 or TRBD2 (6 bases each). Trimming removed 5 bases from V and 2 bases from J, with 12 bases in between. This CDR3 has 15 residues. The V gene's germline CDR1 is LNHNV and CDR2 YYDKDF (reference sequence).

The CDR3 nucleotides read TGTGCCAGCAGTTATTTTGGATCTGTCATGAACACTGAAGCTTTCTTT. Residues: CASSYFGSVMNTEAFF. The genes are TRBV6-5 and TRBJ1-1; no reliable D call. V lost 3 bases, J lost 0 bases, and 14 bases lay in between. This CDR3 spans 16 amino acids. CDR1 is MNHEY and CDR2 is SVGAGI in the germline V gene.

CDR3 region: CASRVSGGAWEQYF. The CDR3 region has the DNA TGTGCCAGCAGAGTTAGCGGGGGGGCTTGGGAGCAGTACTTC. This chain joins TRBV2 and TRBJ2-7, with TRBD2 matching over 11 bases. After removal of 6 bases from V and 7 bases from J, the junction contained 8 bases not matched to a gene. Germline V lookup: CDR1 SNHLY, CDR2 FYNNEI. CDR3 length equals 14 residues.

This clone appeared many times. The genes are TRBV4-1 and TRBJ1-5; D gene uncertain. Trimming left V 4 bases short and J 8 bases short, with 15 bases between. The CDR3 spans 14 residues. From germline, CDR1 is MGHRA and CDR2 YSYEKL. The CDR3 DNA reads TGCGCCAGCAGCCTCCAGGCTTCGGGAGAGCCCCAGCATTTT. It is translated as CASSLQASGEPQHF.

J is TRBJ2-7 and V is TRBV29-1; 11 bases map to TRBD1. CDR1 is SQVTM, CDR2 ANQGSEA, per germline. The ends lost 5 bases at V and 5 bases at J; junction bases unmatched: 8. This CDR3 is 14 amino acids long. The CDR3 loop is CSVSRDRGSNEQYF. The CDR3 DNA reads TGCAGCGTTTCTCGGGACAGGGGGTCCAACGAGCAGTACTTC.

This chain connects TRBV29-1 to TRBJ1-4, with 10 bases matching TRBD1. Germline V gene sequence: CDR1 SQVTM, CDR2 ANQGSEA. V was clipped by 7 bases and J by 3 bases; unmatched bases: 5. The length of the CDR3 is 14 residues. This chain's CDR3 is CSADRGRANEKLFF. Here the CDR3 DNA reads TGCAGCGCCGACAGGGGGCGAGCTAATGAAAAACTGTTTTTT.

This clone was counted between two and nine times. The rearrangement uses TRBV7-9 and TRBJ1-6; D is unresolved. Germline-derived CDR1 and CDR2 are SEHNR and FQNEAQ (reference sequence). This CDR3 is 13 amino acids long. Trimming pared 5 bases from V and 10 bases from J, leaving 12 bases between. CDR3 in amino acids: CASSPESISPLHF. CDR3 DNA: TGTGCCAGCAGCCCCGAGTCAATCTCACCCCTCCACTTT.

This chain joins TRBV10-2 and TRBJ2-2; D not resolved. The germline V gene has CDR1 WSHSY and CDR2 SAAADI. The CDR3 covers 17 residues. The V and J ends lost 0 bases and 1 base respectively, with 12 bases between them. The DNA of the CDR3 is TGCGCCAGCAGTGAGTCGAACCGTCGGAGGAACACCGGGGAGCTGTTTTTT. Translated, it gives CASSESNRRRNTGELFF.

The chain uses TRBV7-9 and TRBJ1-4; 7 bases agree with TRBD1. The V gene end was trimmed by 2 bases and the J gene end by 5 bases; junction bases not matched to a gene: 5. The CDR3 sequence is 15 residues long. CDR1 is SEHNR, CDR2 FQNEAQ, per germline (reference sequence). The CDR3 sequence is CASSLSGTANEKLFF. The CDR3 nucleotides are TGTGCCAGCAGCTTATCCGGGACAGCAAATGAAAAACTGTTTTTT.

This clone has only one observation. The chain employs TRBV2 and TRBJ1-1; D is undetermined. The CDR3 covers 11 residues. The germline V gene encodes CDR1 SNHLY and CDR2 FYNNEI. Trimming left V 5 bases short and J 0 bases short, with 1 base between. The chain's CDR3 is CASSLNTEAFF. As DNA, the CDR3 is TGTGCCAGCAGTCTGAACACTGAAGCTTTCTTT.

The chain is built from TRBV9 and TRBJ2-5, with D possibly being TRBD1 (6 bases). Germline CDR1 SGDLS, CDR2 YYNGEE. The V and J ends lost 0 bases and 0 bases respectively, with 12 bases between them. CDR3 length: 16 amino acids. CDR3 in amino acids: CASSVGSGAYQETQYF. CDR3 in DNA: TGTGCCAGCAGCGTAGGGTCAGGGGCTTACCAAGAGACCCAGTACTTC.

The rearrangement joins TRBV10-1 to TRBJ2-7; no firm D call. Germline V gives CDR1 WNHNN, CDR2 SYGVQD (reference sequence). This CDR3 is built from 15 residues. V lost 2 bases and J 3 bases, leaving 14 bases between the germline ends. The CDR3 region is CASSEGQVGYYEQYF. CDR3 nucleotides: TGCGCCAGCAGTGAGGGGCAGGTAGGTTACTACGAGCAGTACTTC.

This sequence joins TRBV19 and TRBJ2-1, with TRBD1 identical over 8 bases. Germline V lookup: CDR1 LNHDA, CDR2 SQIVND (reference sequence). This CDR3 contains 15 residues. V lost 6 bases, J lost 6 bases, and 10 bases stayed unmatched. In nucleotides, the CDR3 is TGTGCCAGTAGCCAGGGACAGGTCGGGACCAATGAGCAGTTCTTC. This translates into CASSQGQVGTNEQFF.

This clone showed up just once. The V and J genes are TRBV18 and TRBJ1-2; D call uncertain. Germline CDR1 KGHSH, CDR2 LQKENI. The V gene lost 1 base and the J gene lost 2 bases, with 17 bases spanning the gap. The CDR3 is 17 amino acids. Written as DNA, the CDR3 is TGTGCCAGCTCACCACAAATTGATAGGCCGGGGAACTATGGCTACACCTTC. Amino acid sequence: CASSPQIDRPGNYGYTF.

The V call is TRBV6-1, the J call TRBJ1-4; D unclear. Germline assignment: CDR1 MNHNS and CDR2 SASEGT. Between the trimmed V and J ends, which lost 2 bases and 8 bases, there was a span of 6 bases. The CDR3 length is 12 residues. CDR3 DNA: TGTGCCAGCAGTGAAAGAAGGGAAAAACTGTTTTTT. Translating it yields CASSERREKLFF.

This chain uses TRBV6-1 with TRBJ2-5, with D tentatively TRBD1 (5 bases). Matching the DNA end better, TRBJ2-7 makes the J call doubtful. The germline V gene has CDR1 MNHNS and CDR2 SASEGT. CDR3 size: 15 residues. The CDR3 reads CASKRGSLFPYEQYF. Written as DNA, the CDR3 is TGTGCCAGCAAAAGGGGATCTCTTTTCCCCTACGAGCAGTACTTC.

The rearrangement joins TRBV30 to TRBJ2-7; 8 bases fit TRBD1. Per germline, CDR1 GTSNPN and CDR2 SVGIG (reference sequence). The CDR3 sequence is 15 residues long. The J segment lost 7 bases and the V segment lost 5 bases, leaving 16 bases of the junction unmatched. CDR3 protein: CAWVSRGQSGREQYF. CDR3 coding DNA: TGTGCCTGGGTAAGCAGGGGGCAATCTGGCCGAGAGCAGTACTTC.

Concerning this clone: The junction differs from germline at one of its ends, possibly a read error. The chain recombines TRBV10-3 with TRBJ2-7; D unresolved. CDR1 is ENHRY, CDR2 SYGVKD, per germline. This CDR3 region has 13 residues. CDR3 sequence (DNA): TGTGCCAGCAGTGAAGGAGTATACTACGAGCAGTACTTC. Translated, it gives CASSEGVYYEQYF.

The CDR3 bases are TGTGCCAGCAGGGACACTCGTCGCTCTGGAAACACCATATATTTT. Its protein product is CASRDTRRSGNTIYF. The chain uses TRBV13 and TRBJ1-3; a weak D match, TRBD1 (5 bases). The germline V and J ends were trimmed by 6 bases and 0 bases, with 12 bases remaining between them. This CDR3 has 15 residues. Germline V gene data show CDR1 as PRHDT and CDR2 as FYEKMQ (reference sequence).

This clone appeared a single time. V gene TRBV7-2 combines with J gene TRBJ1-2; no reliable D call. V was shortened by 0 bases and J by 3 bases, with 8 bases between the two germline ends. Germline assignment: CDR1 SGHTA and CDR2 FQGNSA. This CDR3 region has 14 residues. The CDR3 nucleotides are TGTGCCAGCAGCTTAGCGTCAGTTGACTATGGCTACACCTTC. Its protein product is CASSLASVDYGYTF.

CDR3 amino acids: CASSPGTGSDTQYF. CDR3 in DNA: TGTGCCAGCTCACCAGGGACAGGGTCAGATACGCAGTATTTT. The chain links TRBV18 to TRBJ2-3, with 9 positions matching TRBD1. The CDR3 consists of 14 residues. From germline, CDR1 is KGHSH and CDR2 LQKENI. V trimming: 2 bases; J trimming: 4 bases; junction bases outside the gene matches: 1.

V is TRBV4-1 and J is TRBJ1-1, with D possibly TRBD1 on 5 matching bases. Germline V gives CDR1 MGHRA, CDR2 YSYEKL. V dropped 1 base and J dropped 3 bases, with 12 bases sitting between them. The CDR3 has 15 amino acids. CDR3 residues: CASSQVRVRDTEAFF. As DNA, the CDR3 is TGCGCCAGCAGCCAAGTCAGGGTACGGGACACTGAAGCTTTCTTT.

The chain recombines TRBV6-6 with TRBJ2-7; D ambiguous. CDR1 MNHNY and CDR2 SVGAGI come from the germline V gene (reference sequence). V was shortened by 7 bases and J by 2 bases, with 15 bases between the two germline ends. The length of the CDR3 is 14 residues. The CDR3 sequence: CASTLTLGPYEQYF. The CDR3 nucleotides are TGTGCCAGCACTCTGACCCTTGGACCCTACGAGCAGTACTTC.

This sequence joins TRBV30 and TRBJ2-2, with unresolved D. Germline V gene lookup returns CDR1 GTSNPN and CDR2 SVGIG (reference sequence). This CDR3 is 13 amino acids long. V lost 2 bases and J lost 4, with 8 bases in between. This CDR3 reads CAWSSTRTGELFF. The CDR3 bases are TGTGCCTGGAGTTCGACGCGCACCGGGGAGCTGTTTTTT.

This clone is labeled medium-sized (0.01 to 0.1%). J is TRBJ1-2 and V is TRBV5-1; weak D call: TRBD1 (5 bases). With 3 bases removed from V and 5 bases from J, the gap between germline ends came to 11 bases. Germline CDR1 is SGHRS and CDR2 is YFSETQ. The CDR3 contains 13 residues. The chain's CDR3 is CASSSDGTYGYTF. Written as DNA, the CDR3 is TGCGCCAGCAGCTCCGACGGGACGTATGGCTACACCTTC.

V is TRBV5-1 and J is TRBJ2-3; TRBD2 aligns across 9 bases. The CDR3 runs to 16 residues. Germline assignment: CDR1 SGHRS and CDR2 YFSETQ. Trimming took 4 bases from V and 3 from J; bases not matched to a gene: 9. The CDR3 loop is CASSPRRAGGTDTQYF. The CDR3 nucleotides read TGCGCCAGCAGCCCCCGGCGAGCGGGGGGTACAGATACGCAGTATTTT.

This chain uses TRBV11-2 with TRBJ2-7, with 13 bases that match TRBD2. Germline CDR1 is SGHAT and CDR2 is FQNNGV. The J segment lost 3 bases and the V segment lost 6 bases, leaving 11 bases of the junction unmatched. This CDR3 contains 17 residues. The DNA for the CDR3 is TGTGCCAGCAGTTTCACCTCCGGGACTAGCGGGGACTACGAGCAGTACTTC. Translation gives CASSFTSGTSGDYEQYF.